This T cell receptor delta chain was identified in a study of Vδ1+ human thymocytes. General study results and limits: Highly polyclonal TRG and TRD repertoires with Gaussian CDR3 length distributions appeared in thymus. Despite high sort purity, approximately 21% of thymic T cell receptor delta sequences were Vdelta2.

Alphabeta T cells were depleted, then CD3+ Vdelta1+ Vdelta2- thymocytes were FACS-sorted. Purity of the sorted Vdelta1+ thymocytes ranged from 98% to 99.6%. In its sample, this clone was seen a few times. The antigen remains undetermined. Sequences come from RNA converted to cDNA by reverse transcription. The CDR3 regions were amplified by multiplex PCR from V-gene primers to a constant-region primer. TCRdb called clones anew from the multiplex PCR reads with CATT. The sample records some 54,000 delta-chain clones, 15% to 20% being singletons. V lost 2 bases to trimming and J lost 0 bases; unmatched junction nucleotides: 16. The CDR3 runs 20 residues. Looked up from germline, CDR1 is TSWWSYY and CDR2 is QGS.

What was sequenced was Vdelta1+ gamma-delta thymocytes from the thymus. The subset: FACS-sorted CD3+ TCRalphabeta- TCRVdelta1+ TCRVdelta2- thymocytes. This TCR was sampled from a boy in the first two years of life who had congenital heart surgery. The J gene is TRDJ1, the V gene TRDV1; 9 positions agree with TRDD3. The CDR3 DNA is TGTGCTCTTGGGGAAGTTTATATCCACGCCTACTGGGGGAACACCGATAAACTCATCTTT. Translating it yields CALGEVYIHAYWGNTDKLIF.